One sample yielded the 16 T cell receptor beta chains listed below, sequenced in a study of blood T cell repertoires in COVID-19. TCRdb's table, derived via immunoSEQ multiplex PCR, lists solely in-frame clones and lacks some. In the table there are 80,000 to 100,000 clones, around 80% of which are singletons. The sequencing sample was made of peripheral blood. The receptors derive from a woman aged 80 or older with active or convalescent COVID-19.

The J gene is TRBJ1-5, the V gene TRBV28; 9 bases are a match to TRBD1. V gave up 5 bases and J gave up 3 bases; unmatched junction bases: 11. The CDR3 length is 17 residues. Germline V gives CDR1 MDHEN, CDR2 SYDVKM. The CDR3 nucleotides read TGTGCCAGCAGTCTTGCCCTTGGACAGGGGACCAATCAGCCCCAGCATTTT. Its protein is CASSLALGQGTNQPQHF.

Only a few counts were recorded for this clone. V and J are TRBV9 and TRBJ2-3; TRBD2 aligns across 13 bases. From germline, CDR1 is SGDLS and CDR2 YYNGEE. This CDR3 region has 16 residues. V trimming: 3 bases; J trimming: 4 bases; junction bases outside the gene matches: 5. CDR3 region: CASSDTSGGGSDTQYF. The CDR3 DNA sequence: TGTGCCAGCAGCGACACTAGCGGGGGGGGCTCAGATACGCAGTATTTT.

Remarks on this clone: Other DNA variants within this sample encode the same CDR3. V gene TRBV28 combines with J gene TRBJ1-5; D remains unclear. Germline V gene lookup returns CDR1 MDHEN and CDR2 SYDVKM. Between the trimmed V and J ends, which lost 7 bases and 7 bases, there was a span of 11 bases. The CDR3 loop spans 12 amino acids. DNA of the CDR3: TGTGCCAGCAAGGAGGGCTCCCAGCCCCAGCATTTT. Protein product: CASKEGSQPQHF.

The table lists this clone with a count of one. The CDR3 protein is CSVEGTEGVEKLFF. The CDR3 coding sequence is TGCAGCGTTGAAGGGACGGAAGGGGTTGAAAAACTGTTTTTT. This rearrangement joins TRBV29-1 to TRBJ1-4; a possible D gene is TRBD1 (5 bases). The CDR3 sequence is 14 residues long. Trimming left V 1 base short and J 7 bases short, with 13 bases between. Germline assignment: CDR1 SQVTM and CDR2 ANQGSEA.

The chain recombines TRBV5-4 with TRBJ2-1, with TRBD1 identical over 9 bases. Germline CDR1 SGHNT, CDR2 YYREEE (reference sequence). V gave up 4 bases and J gave up 7 bases; unmatched junction bases: 6. The CDR3 runs 14 residues. This CDR3 reads CASSPRDRVNEQFF. The CDR3 nucleotides are TGTGCCAGCAGCCCGCGGGACAGGGTAAATGAGCAGTTCTTC.

This rearrangement joins TRBV19 to TRBJ1-4; D gene uncertain. This CDR3 has 15 amino acids. The ends were cut back, 4 bases at V and 5 bases at J, with 14 bases in the middle. Per germline, CDR1 LNHDA and CDR2 SQIVND (reference sequence). CDR3 region: CASSTKRPQNEKLFF. The DNA for the CDR3 is TGTGCCAGTAGTACAAAACGTCCACAAAATGAAAAACTGTTTTTT.

This clone showed up just a few times. The rearrangement uses TRBV5-6 and TRBJ2-5; 12 bases match TRBD2. CDR1 is SGHDT and CDR2 is YYEEEE in the germline V gene. V lost 0 bases, J lost 4 bases, and 7 bases stayed unmatched. The CDR3 loop spans 17 amino acids. The CDR3: CASSLVASGRAGETQYF. CDR3 bases: TGTGCCAGCAGCTTGGTTGCTAGCGGGAGGGCCGGAGAGACCCAGTACTTC.

This chain connects TRBV7-8 to TRBJ2-7, with a weak D call TRBD2 (6 bases). The CDR3 runs to 16 residues. The V gene lost 0 bases and the J gene lost 0 bases, with 12 bases spanning the gap. In germline, CDR1 is SGHVS, CDR2 FQNEAQ. Here the CDR3 reads CASSLAGAGRSYEQYF. CDR3 in DNA: TGTGCCAGCAGCTTAGCAGGGGCGGGGCGCTCCTACGAGCAGTACTTC.

The chain joins TRBV5-5 to TRBJ2-5, with D possibly being TRBD1 (6 bases). CDR1 is SGHKS, CDR2 YYEKEE, per germline (reference sequence). The V end lost 5 bases, the J end lost 5 bases, and 16 bases lay between the germline ends. The CDR3 extends over 14 amino acids. CDR3 loop: CASRTNRVGETQYF. The CDR3 DNA sequence: TGTGCCAGCAGAACCAACAGGGTGGGGGAGACCCAGTACTTC.

This clone was recorded once. The chain links TRBV4-1 to TRBJ1-1; maybe TRBD1 (6 bases). Trimming shortened V by 1 base and J by 11 bases, and 20 bases separated the two germline ends. Germline CDR1 MGHRA, CDR2 YSYEKL. This CDR3 region has 15 residues. CDR3 sequence reads: CASSQVGRTARGAFF. Written as DNA, the CDR3 is TGCGCCAGCAGCCAAGTCGGGCGGACAGCCCGGGGTGCTTTCTTT.

The chain is built from TRBV7-2 and TRBJ1-2; possible D gene TRBD1, 5 bases. Per the germline V gene, CDR1 is SGHTA and CDR2 is FQGNSA. Trimming shortened V by 5 bases and J by 2 bases, and 15 bases separated the two germline ends. This CDR3 is 15 amino acids long. Written as DNA, the CDR3 is TGTGCCAGCAGCGGGGAGGGGCCCTTAAACTATGGCTACACCTTC. The encoded protein is CASSGEGPLNYGYTF.

The CDR3 coding sequence is TGTGCCAGTATTGGACAGGGTCAACAGCCCCAGCATTTT. Its translation: CASIGQGQQPQHF. V and J are TRBV19 and TRBJ1-5; 8 bases fit TRBD1. The V gene's germline CDR1 is LNHDA and CDR2 SQIVND (reference sequence). There are 13 residues in the CDR3. V lost 7 bases and J lost 7; bases outside the gene matches: 6.

The rearrangement joins TRBV14 to TRBJ2-3; 11 bases line up with TRBD1. V dropped 3 bases and J dropped 5; count of bases not matched to a gene: 1. CDR3 length: 14 amino acids. Germline CDR1 and CDR2: SGHDN and FVKESK. CDR3: CASSQGQGGDTQYF. The CDR3 DNA reads as TGTGCCAGCAGCCAGGGACAGGGGGGAGATACGCAGTATTTT.

This chain uses TRBV6-5 with TRBJ2-1; 9 bases map to TRBD1. CDR3 size: 15 residues. CDR1 and CDR2 from the germline V gene are MNHEY and SVGAGI. V was clipped by 5 bases and J by 3 bases; unmatched bases: 5. The CDR3 protein is CASSLDRGVYNEQFF. In nucleotides, the CDR3 is TGTGCCAGCAGTCTAGACAGGGGGGTCTACAATGAGCAGTTCTTC.

J is TRBJ2-5 and V is TRBV6-2 or TRBV6-3; possible D gene TRBD2, 5 bases. Germline CDR1 reads MNHEY; CDR2 reads SVGEGT. The CDR3 totals 14 residues. Trimming took off 3 bases at V and 7 bases at J, with 15 bases between the two ends. The CDR3 coding sequence is TGTGCCAGCAGTTATTTCCGGGGATTGGGGACCCAGTACTTC. Translated, it gives CASSYFRGLGTQYF.

This clone was recorded once. The genes are TRBV19 and TRBJ1-1, with 7 bases lining up with TRBD1. Unmatched junction bases numbered 9, after V lost 8 bases and J lost 3 bases. CDR1 is LNHDA, CDR2 SQIVND, per germline (reference sequence). This CDR3 has 14 residues. The DNA of the CDR3 is TGTGCCAGTCGTCAAGGGGGCGAGGACACTGAAGCTTTCTTT. Its protein is CASRQGGEDTEAFF.